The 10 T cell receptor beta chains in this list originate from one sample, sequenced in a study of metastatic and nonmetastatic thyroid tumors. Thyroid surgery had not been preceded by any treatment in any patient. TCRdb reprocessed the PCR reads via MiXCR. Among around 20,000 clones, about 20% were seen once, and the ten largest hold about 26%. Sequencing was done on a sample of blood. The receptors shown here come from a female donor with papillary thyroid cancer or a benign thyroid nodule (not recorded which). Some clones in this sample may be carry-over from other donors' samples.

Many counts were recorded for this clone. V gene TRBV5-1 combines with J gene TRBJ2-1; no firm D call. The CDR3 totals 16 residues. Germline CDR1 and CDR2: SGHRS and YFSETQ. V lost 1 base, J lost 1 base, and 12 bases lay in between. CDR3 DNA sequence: TGCGCCAGCAGCTTGCCAGTAGTTGGGTCCTACAATGAGCAGTTCTTC. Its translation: CASSLPVVGSYNEQFF. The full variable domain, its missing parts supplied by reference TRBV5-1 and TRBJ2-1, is KAGVTQTPRYLIKTRGQQVTLSCSPISGHRSVSWYQQTPGQGLQFLFEYFSETQRNKGNFPGRFSGRQFSNSRSEMNVSTLELGDSALYLCASSLPVVGSYNEQFFGPGTRLTVL.

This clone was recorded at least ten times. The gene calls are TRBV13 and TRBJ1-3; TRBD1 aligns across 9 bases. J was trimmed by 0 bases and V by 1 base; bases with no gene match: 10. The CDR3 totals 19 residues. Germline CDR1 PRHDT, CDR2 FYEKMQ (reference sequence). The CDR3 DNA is TGTGCCAGCAGCTTAGTTGTCGACAGGGGGGTCCTCTCTGGAAACACCATATATTTT. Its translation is CASSLVVDRGVLSGNTIYF.

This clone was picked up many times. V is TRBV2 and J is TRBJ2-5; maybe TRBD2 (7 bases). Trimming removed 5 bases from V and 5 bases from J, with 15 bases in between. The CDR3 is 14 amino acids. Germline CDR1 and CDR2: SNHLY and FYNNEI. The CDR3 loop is CASSRTEGGETQYF. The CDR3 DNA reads TGTGCCAGCAGTCGGACAGAGGGGGGGGAGACCCAGTACTTC.

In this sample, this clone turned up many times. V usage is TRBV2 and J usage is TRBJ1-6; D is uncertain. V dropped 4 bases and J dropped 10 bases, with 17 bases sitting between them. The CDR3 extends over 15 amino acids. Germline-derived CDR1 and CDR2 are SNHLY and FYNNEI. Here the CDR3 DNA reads TGTGCCAGCAGTGGCGGGTCCCAAGGGTACTCACCCCTCCACTTT. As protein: CASSGGSQGYSPLHF.

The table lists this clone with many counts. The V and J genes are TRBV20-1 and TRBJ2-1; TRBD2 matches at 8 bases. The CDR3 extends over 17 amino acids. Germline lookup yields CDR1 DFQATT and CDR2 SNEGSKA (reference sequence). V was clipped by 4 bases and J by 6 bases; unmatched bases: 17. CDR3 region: CSAKSQGMGGRRNEQFF. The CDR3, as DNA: TGCAGTGCTAAGTCACAGGGAATGGGCGGGAGGCGCAATGAGCAGTTCTTC.

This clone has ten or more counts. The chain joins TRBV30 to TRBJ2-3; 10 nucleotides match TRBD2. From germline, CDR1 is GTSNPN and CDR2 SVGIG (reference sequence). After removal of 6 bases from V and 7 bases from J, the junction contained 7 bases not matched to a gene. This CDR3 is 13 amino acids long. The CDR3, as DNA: TGTGCCTGTATGAGCGGGGGGGGGAATACGCAGTATTTT. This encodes CACMSGGGNTQYF.

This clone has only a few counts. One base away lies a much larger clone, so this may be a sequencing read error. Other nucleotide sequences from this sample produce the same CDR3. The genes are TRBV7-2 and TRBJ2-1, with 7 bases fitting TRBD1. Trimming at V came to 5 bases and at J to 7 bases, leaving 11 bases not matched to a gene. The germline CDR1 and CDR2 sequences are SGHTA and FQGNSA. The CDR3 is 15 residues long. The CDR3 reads CASSNRGPSGNEQFF. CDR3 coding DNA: TGTGCCAGCAGCAACAGGGGACCCTCAGGGAATGAGCAGTTCTTC.

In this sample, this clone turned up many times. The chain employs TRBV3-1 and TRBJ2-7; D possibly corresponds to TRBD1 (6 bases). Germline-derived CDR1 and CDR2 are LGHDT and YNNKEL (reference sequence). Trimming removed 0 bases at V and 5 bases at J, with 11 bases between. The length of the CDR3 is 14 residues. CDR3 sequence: CASSQDWQGHEQYF. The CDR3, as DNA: TGTGCCAGCAGCCAAGATTGGCAGGGGCACGAGCAGTACTTC.

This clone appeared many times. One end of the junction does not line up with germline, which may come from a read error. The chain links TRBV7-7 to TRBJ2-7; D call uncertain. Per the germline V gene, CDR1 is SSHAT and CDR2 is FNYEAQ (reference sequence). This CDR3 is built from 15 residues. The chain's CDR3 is CASSLAKGIAYEQYF. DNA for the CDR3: TGTGCTAGCAGCTTAGCCAAAGGCATTGCCTACGAGCAGTACTTC.

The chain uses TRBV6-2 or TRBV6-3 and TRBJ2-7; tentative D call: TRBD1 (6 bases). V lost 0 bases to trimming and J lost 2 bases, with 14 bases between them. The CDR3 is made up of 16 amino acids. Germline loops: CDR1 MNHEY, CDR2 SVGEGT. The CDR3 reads CASSYSGASITYEQYF. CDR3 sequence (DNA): TGTGCCAGCAGTTACTCGGGGGCTTCAATTACCTACGAGCAGTACTTC.